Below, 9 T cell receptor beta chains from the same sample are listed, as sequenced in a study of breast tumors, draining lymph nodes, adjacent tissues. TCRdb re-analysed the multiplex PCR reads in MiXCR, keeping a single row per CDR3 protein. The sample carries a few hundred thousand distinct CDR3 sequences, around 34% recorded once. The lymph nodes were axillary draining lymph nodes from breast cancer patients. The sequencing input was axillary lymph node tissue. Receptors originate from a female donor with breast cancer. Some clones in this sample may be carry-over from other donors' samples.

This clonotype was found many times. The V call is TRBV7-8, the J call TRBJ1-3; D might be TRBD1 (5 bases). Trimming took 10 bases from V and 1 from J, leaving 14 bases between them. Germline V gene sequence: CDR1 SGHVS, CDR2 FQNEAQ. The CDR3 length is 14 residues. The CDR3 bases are TGTGCCACCGGGACGGATGGTTCTGGAAACACCATATATTTT. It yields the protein CATGTDGSGNTIYF.

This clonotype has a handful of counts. For the CDR3, the DNA is TGCAGCGTTGGGGACAGCGTTAACTATGGCTACACCTTC. Translated: CSVGDSVNYGYTF. The genes are TRBV29-1 and TRBJ1-2, with 7 bases identical to TRBD1. In germline, CDR1 is SQVTM, CDR2 ANQGSEA. The CDR3 has 13 amino acids. The V segment lost 4 bases and the J segment 1 base; nucleotides outside the gene matches: 3.

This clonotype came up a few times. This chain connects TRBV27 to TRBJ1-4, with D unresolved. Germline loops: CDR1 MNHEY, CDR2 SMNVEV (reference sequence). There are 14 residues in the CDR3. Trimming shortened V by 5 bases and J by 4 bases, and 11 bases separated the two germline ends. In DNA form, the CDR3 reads TGTGCCAGCAGTGGACGATGGAATAATGAAAAACTGTTTTTT. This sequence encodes CASSGRWNNEKLFF. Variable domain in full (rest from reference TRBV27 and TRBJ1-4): EAQVTQNPRYLITVTGKKLTVTCSQNMNHEYMSWYRQDPGLGLRQIYYSMNVEVTDKGDVPEGYKVSRKEKRNFPLILESPSPNQTSLYFCASSGRWNNEKLFFGSGTQLSVL.

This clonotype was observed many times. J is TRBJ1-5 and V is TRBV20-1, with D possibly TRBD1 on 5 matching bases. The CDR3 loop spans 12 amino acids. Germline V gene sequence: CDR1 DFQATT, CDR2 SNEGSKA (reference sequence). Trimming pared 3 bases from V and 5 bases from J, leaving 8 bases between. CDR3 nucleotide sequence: TGCAGTGCTAGGGACAACCATCAGCCCCAGCATTTT. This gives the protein CSARDNHQPQHF.

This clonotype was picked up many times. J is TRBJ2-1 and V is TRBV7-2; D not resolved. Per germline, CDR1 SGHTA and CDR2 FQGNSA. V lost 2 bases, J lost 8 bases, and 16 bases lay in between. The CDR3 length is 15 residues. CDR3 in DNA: TGTGCCAGCAGCTTATTCCTCTCGAACCTCTATGAGCAGTTCTTC. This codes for CASSLFLSNLYEQFF.

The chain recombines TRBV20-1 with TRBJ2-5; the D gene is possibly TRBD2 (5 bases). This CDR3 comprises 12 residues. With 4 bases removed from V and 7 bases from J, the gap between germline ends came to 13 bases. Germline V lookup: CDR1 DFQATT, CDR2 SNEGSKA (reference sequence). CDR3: CSATTSRGTQYF. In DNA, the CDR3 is TGCAGTGCTACGACCAGCCGGGGGACCCAGTACTTC.

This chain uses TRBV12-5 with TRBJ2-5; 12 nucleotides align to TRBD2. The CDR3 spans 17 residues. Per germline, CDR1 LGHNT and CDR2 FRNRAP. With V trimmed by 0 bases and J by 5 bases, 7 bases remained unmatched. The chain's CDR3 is CASGLVRLAGVHETQYF. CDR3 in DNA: TGTGCTAGTGGTTTGGTCCGACTAGCGGGAGTACACGAGACCCAGTACTTC.

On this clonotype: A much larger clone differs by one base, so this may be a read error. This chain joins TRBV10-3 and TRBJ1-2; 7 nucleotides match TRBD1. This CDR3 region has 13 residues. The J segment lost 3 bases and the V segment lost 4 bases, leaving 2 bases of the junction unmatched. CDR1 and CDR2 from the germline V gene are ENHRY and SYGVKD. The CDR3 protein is CAISGTGDYGYTF. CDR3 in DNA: TGTGCCATCAGTGGGACAGGAGACTATGGCTACACCTTC.

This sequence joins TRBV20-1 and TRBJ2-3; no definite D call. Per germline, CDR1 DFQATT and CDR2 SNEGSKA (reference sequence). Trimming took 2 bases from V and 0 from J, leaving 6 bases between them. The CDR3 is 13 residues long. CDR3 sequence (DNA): TGCAGTGCTAGATTTAGGAGCACAGATACGCAGTATTTT. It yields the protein CSARFRSTDTQYF.